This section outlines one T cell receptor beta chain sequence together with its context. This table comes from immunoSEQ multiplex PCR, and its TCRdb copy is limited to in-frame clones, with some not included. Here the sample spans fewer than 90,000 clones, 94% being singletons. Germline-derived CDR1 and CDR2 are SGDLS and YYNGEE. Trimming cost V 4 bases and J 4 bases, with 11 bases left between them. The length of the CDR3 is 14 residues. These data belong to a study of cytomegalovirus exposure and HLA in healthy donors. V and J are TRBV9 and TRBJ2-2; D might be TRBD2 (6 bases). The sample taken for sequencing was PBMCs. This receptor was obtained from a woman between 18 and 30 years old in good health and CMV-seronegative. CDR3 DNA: TGTGCCAGCAGCACAGCGGGCGGCACCGGGGAGCTGTTTTTT. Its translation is CASSTAGGTGELFF. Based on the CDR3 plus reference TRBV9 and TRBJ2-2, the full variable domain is DSGVTQTPKHLITATGQRVTLRCSPRSGDLSVYWYQQSLDQGLQFLIQYYNGEERAKGNILERFSAQQFPDLHSELNLSSLELGDSALYFCASSTAGGTGELFFGEGSRLTVL.